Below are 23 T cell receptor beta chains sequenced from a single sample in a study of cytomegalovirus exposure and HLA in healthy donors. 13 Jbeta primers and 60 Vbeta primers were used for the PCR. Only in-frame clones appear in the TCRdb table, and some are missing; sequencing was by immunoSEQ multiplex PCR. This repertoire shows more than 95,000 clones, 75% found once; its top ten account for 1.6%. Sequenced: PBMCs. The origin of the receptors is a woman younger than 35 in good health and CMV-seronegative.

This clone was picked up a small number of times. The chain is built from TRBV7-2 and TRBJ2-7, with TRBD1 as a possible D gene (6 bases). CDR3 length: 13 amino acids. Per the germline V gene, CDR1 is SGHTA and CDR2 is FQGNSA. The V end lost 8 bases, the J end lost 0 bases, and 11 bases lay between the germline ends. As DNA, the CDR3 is TGTGCCAGCGAACCAGGGGCCTCCTACGAGCAGTACTTC. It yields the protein CASEPGASYEQYF.

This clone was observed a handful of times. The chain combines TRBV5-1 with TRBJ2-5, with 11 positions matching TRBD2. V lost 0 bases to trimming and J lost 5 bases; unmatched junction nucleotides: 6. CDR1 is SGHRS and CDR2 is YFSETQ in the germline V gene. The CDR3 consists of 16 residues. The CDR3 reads CASSLDRLAGWETQYF. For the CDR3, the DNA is TGCGCCAGCAGCTTGGATCGACTAGCGGGGTGGGAGACCCAGTACTTC.

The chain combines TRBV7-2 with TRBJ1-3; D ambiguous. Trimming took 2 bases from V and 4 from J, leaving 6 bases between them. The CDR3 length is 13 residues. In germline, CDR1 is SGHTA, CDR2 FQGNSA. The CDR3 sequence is CASSLSLGNTIYF. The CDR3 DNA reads TGTGCCAGCAGCTTATCGTTGGGAAACACCATATATTTT.

The CDR3 spells CASSLGQSPIYGYTF. The DNA of the CDR3 is TGTGCCAGCAGCTTAGGCCAGTCGCCGATCTATGGCTACACCTTC. The J gene is TRBJ1-2, the V gene TRBV7-9; D unclear. The CDR3 extends over 15 amino acids. The germline V gene has CDR1 SEHNR and CDR2 FQNEAQ (reference sequence). Trimming stripped 1 base from V and 4 bases from J, with 13 bases between. Filled out from reference TRBV7-9 and TRBJ1-2, the complete variable domain reads DTGVSQNPRHKITKRGQNVTFRCDPISEHNRLYWYRQTLGQGPEFLTYFQNEAQLEKSRLLSDRFSAERPKGSFSTLEIQRTEQGDSAMYLCASSLGQSPIYGYTFGSGTRLTVV.

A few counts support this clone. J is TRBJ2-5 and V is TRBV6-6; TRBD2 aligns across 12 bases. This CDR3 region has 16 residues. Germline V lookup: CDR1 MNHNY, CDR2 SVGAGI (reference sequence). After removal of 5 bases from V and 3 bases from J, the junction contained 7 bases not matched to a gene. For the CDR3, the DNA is TGTGCCAGCAGTGGGCTAGCGGGGGGGAGTAAAGAGACCCAGTACTTC. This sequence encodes CASSGLAGGSKETQYF.

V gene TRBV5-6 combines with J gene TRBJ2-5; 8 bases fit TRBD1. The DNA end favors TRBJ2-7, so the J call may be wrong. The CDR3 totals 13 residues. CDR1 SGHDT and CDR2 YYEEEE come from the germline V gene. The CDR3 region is CASGPTGVHEQYF. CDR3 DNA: TGTGCCAGCGGACCGACAGGGGTCCACGAGCAGTACTTC.

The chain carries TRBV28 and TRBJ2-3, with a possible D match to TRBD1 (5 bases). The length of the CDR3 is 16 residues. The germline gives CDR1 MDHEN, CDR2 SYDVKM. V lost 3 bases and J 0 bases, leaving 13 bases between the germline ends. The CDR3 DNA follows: TGTGCCAGCAGTTTCCAGGGTTTTGCCAGCACAGATACGCAGTATTTT. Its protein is CASSFQGFASTDTQYF.

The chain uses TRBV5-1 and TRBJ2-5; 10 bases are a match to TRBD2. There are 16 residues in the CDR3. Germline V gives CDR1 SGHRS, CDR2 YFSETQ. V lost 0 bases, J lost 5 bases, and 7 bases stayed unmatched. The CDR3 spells CASSLEASGGWETQYF. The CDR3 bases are TGCGCCAGCAGCTTGGAGGCTAGCGGGGGTTGGGAGACCCAGTACTTC. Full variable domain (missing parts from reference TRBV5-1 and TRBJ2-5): KAGVTQTPRYLIKTRGQQVTLSCSPISGHRSVSWYQQTPGQGLQFLFEYFSETQRNKGNFPGRFSGRQFSNSRSEMNVSTLELGDSALYLCASSLEASGGWETQYFGPGTRLLVL.

The CDR3, as DNA: TGTGCCAGCAGTTTATTCGGGGGCGAGCAGTACTTC. Its translation: CASSLFGGEQYF. The chain links TRBV27 to TRBJ2-7, with a tentative D call TRBD2 (6 bases). V lost 1 base and J 6 bases, leaving 7 bases between the germline ends. The germline CDR1 and CDR2 sequences are MNHEY and SMNVEV (reference sequence). This CDR3 comprises 12 residues.

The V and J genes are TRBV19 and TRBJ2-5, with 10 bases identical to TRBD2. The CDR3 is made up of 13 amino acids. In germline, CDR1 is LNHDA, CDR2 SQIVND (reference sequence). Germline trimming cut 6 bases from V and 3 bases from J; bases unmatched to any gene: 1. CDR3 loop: CASRAGGKETQYF. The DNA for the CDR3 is TGTGCCAGTAGAGCGGGGGGGAAAGAGACCCAGTACTTC.

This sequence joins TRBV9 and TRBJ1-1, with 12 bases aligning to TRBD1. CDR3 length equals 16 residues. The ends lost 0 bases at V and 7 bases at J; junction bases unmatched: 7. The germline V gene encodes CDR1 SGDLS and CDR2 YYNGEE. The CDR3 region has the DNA TGTGCCAGCAGCGTAGGGGGACAGGGGGCGCGGGGTGAAGCTTTCTTT. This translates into CASSVGGQGARGEAFF.

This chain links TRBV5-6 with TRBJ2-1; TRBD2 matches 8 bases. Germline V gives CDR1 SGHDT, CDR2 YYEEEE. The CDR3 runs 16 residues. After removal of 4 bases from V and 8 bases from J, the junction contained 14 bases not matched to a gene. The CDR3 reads CASSAPGTRGSDEQFF. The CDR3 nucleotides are TGTGCCAGCAGCGCACCCGGGACTAGGGGATCCGATGAGCAGTTCTTC.

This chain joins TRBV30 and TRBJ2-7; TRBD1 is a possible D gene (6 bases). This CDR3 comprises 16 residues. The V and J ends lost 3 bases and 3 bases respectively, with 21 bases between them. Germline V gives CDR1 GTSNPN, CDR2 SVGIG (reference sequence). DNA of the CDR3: TGTGCCTGGAGGGGCCTCGGTACAGGGAACGTCTACGAGCAGTACTTC. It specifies CAWRGLGTGNVYEQYF.

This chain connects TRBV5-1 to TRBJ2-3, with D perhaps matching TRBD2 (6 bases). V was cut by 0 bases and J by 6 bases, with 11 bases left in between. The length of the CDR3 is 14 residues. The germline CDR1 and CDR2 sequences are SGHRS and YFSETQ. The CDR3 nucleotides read TGCGCCAGCAGCTTGGGGGACTTGCCGGATACGCAGTATTTT. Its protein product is CASSLGDLPDTQYF.

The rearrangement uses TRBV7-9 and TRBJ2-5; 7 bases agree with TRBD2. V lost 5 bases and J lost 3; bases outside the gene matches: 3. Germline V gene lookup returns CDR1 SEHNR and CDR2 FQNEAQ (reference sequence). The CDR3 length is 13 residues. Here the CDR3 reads CASSPGLKETQYF. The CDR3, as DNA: TGTGCCAGCAGCCCGGGACTAAAAGAGACCCAGTACTTC.

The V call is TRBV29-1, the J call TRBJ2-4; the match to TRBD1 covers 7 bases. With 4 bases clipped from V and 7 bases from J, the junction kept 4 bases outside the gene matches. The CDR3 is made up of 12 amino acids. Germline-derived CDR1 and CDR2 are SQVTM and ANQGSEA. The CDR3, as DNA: TGCAGCGTTGGCGAGGGGGCGAACATTCAGTACTTC. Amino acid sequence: CSVGEGANIQYF.

The CDR3 region is CASSLAAGDYNEQFF. CDR3 DNA: TGCGCCAGCAGCTTAGCGGCGGGGGATTACAATGAGCAGTTCTTC. V usage is TRBV5-1 and J usage is TRBJ2-1; 7 nucleotides line up with TRBD2. V shed 2 bases, J shed 4 bases, and the junction held 6 bases outside the gene matches. The germline V gene encodes CDR1 SGHRS and CDR2 YFSETQ. The CDR3 loop spans 15 amino acids.

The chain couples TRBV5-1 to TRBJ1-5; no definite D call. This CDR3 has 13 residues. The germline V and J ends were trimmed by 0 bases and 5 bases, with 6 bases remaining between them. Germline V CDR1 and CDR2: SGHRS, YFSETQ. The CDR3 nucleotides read TGCGCCAGCAGCTTGGAGGCGGATCAGCCCCAGCATTTT. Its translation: CASSLEADQPQHF.

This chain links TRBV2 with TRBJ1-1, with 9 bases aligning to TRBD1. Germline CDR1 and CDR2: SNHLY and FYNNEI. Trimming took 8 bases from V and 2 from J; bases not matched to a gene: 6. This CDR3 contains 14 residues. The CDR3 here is CASQRGQGNTEAFF. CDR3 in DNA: TGTGCCAGCCAACGGGGACAGGGTAACACTGAAGCTTTCTTT.

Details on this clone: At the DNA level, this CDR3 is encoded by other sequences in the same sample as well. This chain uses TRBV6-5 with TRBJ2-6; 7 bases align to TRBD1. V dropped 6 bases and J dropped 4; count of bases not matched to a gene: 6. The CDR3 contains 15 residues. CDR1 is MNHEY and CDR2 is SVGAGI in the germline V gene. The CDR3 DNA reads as TGTGCCAGCAGCCGGGACAGATCGGGGGCCAACGTCCTGACTTTC. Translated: CASSRDRSGANVLTF.

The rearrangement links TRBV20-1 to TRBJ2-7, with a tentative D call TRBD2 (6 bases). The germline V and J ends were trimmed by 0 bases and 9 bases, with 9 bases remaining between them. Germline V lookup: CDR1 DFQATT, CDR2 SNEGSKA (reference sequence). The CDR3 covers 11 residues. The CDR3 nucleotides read TGCAGTGCTAGAGATCCCGGGGGGCAGTACTTC. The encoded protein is CSARDPGGQYF.

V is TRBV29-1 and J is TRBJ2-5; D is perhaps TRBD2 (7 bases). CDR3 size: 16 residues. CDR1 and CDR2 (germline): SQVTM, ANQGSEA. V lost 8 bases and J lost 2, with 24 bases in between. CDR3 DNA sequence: TGCAGCTCCAGGGGTCTCGCGGGAGCGCCTCAAGAGACCCAGTACTTC. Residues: CSSRGLAGAPQETQYF.

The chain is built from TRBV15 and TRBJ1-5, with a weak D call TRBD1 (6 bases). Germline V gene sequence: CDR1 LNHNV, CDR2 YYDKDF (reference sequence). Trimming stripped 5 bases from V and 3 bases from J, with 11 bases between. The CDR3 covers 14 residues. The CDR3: CATSGGQSNQPQHF. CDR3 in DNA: TGTGCCACCAGCGGAGGACAGTCCAATCAGCCCCAGCATTTT.